What follows describes a single TCR beta chain. Its target is unknown. The data were taken from a study of cytomegalovirus exposure and HLA in healthy donors. Study-wide results and limits: Rarity held for most TCR sequences, but there were some public TCRs that occurred in many donors. In a later analysis, V- and J-gene trimming of beta chains associated with a DCLRE1C missense variant, replicated independently.

This CDR3 contains 14 residues. Per germline, CDR1 MNHEY and CDR2 SMNVEV (reference sequence). The germline V and J ends were trimmed by 3 bases and 4 bases, with 12 bases remaining between them. PCR involved 60 Vbeta and 13 Jbeta primers. Profiled with immunoSEQ multiplex PCR; TCRdb holds only in-frame clones, not every one. The sample carries over 100,000 clones, 73% recorded once. The sequencing sample was made of PBMCs. This TCR came from a man aged 35-49 years in good health and CMV-seronegative. The rearrangement links TRBV27 to TRBJ1-1; no clear D. The DNA of the CDR3 is TGTGCCAGCAGTTTGGCGGGCTCTGGCACTGAAGCTTTCTTT. It translates to CASSLAGSGTEAFF.